The next 21 T cell receptor beta chains were all read from a single sample in a study of shared clonotypes between healthy human individuals. Naive CD8 cells, CD45RO-negative and positively selected for CCR7, excluded terminally differentiated effector memory CD45RA+ cells. Assay used: immunoSEQ multiplex PCR; TCRdb lists only in-frame clones, some missing. Here the sample spans roughly 2.1 million clones, around 93% being singletons. The material sequenced was naive CD8+ T cells from PBMCs. The receptors originated from a man between 18 and 35 years old in good health. Some clones in this sample may be carry-over from other donors' samples.

CDR3 loop: CASSIGGTWYEQYF. The CDR3 coding sequence is TGTGCCAGTAGTATAGGCGGGACATGGTACGAGCAGTACTTC. V usage is TRBV19 and J usage is TRBJ2-7; D possibly uses TRBD1 or TRBD2 (6 bases each). The V gene's germline CDR1 is LNHDA and CDR2 SQIVND (reference sequence). This CDR3 contains 14 residues. V was clipped by 1 base and J by 4 bases, with 11 bases between them.

Concerning this clone itself: The sample holds other DNA sequences that translate to the same CDR3. The genes are TRBV7-9 and TRBJ2-1; no definite D call. The CDR3 runs to 13 residues. Trimming pared 5 bases from V and 0 bases from J, leaving 5 bases between. Germline V CDR1 and CDR2: SEHNR, FQNEAQ (reference sequence). The CDR3 DNA reads as TGTGCCAGCAGCCCAAGCTCCTACAATGAGCAGTTCTTC. Its protein is CASSPSSYNEQFF. Using reference TRBV7-9 and TRBJ2-1 for the parts outside the CDR3, the full variable domain is DTGVSQNPRHKITKRGQNVTFRCDPISEHNRLYWYRQTLGQGPEFLTYFQNEAQLEKSRLLSDRFSAERPKGSFSTLEIQRTEQGDSAMYLCASSPSSYNEQFFGPGTRLTVL.

J is TRBJ2-1 and V is TRBV30; 10 nucleotides agree with TRBD2. From germline, CDR1 is GTSNPN and CDR2 SVGIG (reference sequence). Trimming removed 1 base from V and 9 bases from J; junction bases left unmatched: 27. This CDR3 comprises 21 residues. For the CDR3, the DNA is TGTGCCTGGAGTGGCTACGGGACAGGAACCCCGGGACTAGCGTTTCACGGTGAGCAGTTCTTC. This encodes CAWSGYGTGTPGLAFHGEQFF.

In nucleotides, the CDR3 is TGTGCCAGCAGCATAAGGACTAGTTCCAACGGGGAGCTGTTTTTT. Amino acid sequence: CASSIRTSSNGELFF. The chain recombines TRBV9 with TRBJ2-2, with 7 bases that match TRBD2. V lost 4 bases and J lost 7; bases outside the gene matches: 10. Per the germline V gene, CDR1 is SGDLS and CDR2 is YYNGEE. This CDR3 contains 15 residues.

The chain has TRBV27 and TRBJ2-7; tentative D call: TRBD2 (5 bases). V shed 1 base and J shed 2 bases, with 12 bases lying between them. CDR1 and CDR2 from the germline V gene are MNHEY and SMNVEV (reference sequence). The CDR3 loop spans 15 amino acids. CDR3 nucleotide sequence: TGTGCCAGCAGTTTATTTGGAGGAAACCCCTACGAGCAGTACTTC. This gives the protein CASSLFGGNPYEQYF.

V gene TRBV4-3 combines with J gene TRBJ2-3; a possible D gene is TRBD2 (5 bases). V dropped 0 bases and J dropped 4 bases, with 11 bases sitting between them. Per germline, CDR1 LGHNA and CDR2 YSLEER. CDR3 length: 15 amino acids. The CDR3 coding sequence is TGCGCCAGCAGCCAAGAGTTGAGAGGGTCAGATACGCAGTATTTT. The encoded protein is CASSQELRGSDTQYF.

Details on this clone: Distinct nucleotide sequences in the sample also encode this CDR3. The chain employs TRBV28 and TRBJ2-3; D is possibly TRBD2 (6 bases). The germline gives CDR1 MDHEN, CDR2 SYDVKM. V dropped 1 base and J dropped 0 bases, with 8 bases sitting between them. This CDR3 comprises 15 residues. The CDR3 protein is CASSLSSGSTDTQYF. In DNA form, the CDR3 reads TGTGCCAGCAGTTTATCCAGCGGGAGCACAGATACGCAGTATTTT.

J is TRBJ1-1 and V is TRBV6-5; D not resolved. Trimming pared 2 bases from V and 0 bases from J, leaving 13 bases between. The V gene's germline CDR1 is MNHEY and CDR2 SVGAGI. This CDR3 is 16 amino acids long. CDR3 region: CASSYERLYMNTEAFF. CDR3 nucleotide sequence: TGTGCCAGCAGTTACGAGAGACTCTACATGAACACTGAAGCTTTCTTT.

The J gene is TRBJ2-1, the V gene TRBV7-9; 7 bases align to TRBD2. The trim removed 5 bases at V and 4 bases at J, leaving 8 bases unmatched. Germline CDR1 and CDR2: SEHNR and FQNEAQ (reference sequence). The CDR3 is 15 amino acids. The DNA for the CDR3 is TGTGCCAGCAGCCCCCGGACTAGTCGATACAATGAGCAGTTCTTC. Amino acids: CASSPRTSRYNEQFF.

V is TRBV11-2 and J is TRBJ1-4, with D uncertain. Trimming removed 3 bases at V and 10 bases at J, with 9 bases between. The germline CDR1 and CDR2 sequences are SGHAT and FQNNGV. The CDR3 sequence is 12 residues long. Here the CDR3 DNA reads TGTGCCAGCAGCTTGACAAGTCGAAAACTGTTTTTT. This sequence encodes CASSLTSRKLFF.

V and J are TRBV28 and TRBJ1-1; D might be TRBD1 (5 bases). In germline, CDR1 is MDHEN, CDR2 SYDVKM. Deletions cut 3 bases from V and 2 bases from J, with 13 bases between. The CDR3 loop spans 15 amino acids. The CDR3, as DNA: TGTGCCAGCAGTTTGGTATTCGGACACAACACTGAAGCTTTCTTT. It yields the protein CASSLVFGHNTEAFF.

The count of this clone is one. A read error may explain this, as a much larger clone is one base away. Other DNA sequences in the same sample also yield this CDR3. The rearrangement joins TRBV9 to TRBJ1-5, with 8 nucleotides matching TRBD1. V lost 1 base to trimming and J lost 1 base; unmatched junction nucleotides: 1. The CDR3 is 15 residues long. Per germline, CDR1 SGDLS and CDR2 YYNGEE. The DNA for the CDR3 is TGTGCCAGCAGCGTAACAGGGGGGAGCAATCAGCCCCAGCATTTT. Protein sequence: CASSVTGGSNQPQHF. The whole variable domain, filled in from reference TRBV9 and TRBJ1-5, reads DSGVTQTPKHLITATGQRVTLRCSPRSGDLSVYWYQQSLDQGLQFLIQYYNGEERAKGNILERFSAQQFPDLHSELNLSSLELGDSALYFCASSVTGGSNQPQHFGDGTRLSIL.

This chain uses TRBV19 with TRBJ1-5, with a tentative D call TRBD1 (5 bases). The CDR3 extends over 15 amino acids. V dropped 6 bases and J dropped 4 bases, with 16 bases sitting between them. The germline gives CDR1 LNHDA, CDR2 SQIVND (reference sequence). CDR3 sequence (DNA): TGTGCCAGTAGGACAGACAGTTGGGGAAATCAGCCCCAGCATTTT. It codes for CASRTDSWGNQPQHF.

The chain joins TRBV11-2 to TRBJ1-2, with D maybe TRBD1 (5 bases). With 5 bases removed from V and 3 bases from J, the gap between germline ends came to 16 bases. The CDR3 is 15 amino acids. Germline assignment: CDR1 SGHAT and CDR2 FQNNGV. Here the CDR3 reads CASSPRSGTDYGYTF. In DNA form, the CDR3 reads TGTGCCAGCAGCCCTCGTTCCGGGACCGACTATGGCTACACCTTC.

This chain links TRBV28 with TRBJ1-2, with a weak D call TRBD1 (5 bases). The CDR3 length is 16 residues. CDR1 is MDHEN and CDR2 is SYDVKM in the germline V gene. With 6 bases removed from V and 1 base from J, the gap between germline ends came to 18 bases. Here the CDR3 DNA reads TGTGCCAGCAGCCCCCCCCCGACAGCCCTTAACTATGGCTACACCTTC. Translation: CASSPPPTALNYGYTF.

This clone was detected only once. The rearrangement uses TRBV27 and TRBJ2-2, with D possibly TRBD1 on 6 matching bases. Between the trimmed V and J ends, which lost 7 bases and 4 bases, there was a span of 13 bases. The CDR3 contains 14 residues. Germline assignment: CDR1 MNHEY and CDR2 SMNVEV (reference sequence). CDR3 protein: CASNFAGATGELFF. Here the CDR3 DNA reads TGTGCCAGCAACTTCGCAGGGGCCACCGGGGAGCTGTTTTTT.

The gene calls are TRBV28 and TRBJ1-4, with D unclear. Trimming removed 7 bases at V and 6 bases at J, with 15 bases between. The CDR3 covers 14 residues. The germline V gene encodes CDR1 MDHEN and CDR2 SYDVKM. CDR3: CASKQTSIDEKLFF. The CDR3 DNA reads as TGTGCCAGCAAGCAGACAAGTATAGATGAAAAACTGTTTTTT.

The CDR3 protein is CASSIAPASYGYTF. CDR3 coding DNA: TGTGCCAGTAGTATAGCCCCAGCCTCCTATGGCTACACCTTC. V and J are TRBV19 and TRBJ1-2; D remains unclear. Between the trimmed V and J ends, which lost 1 base and 4 bases, there was a span of 10 bases. Per the germline V gene, CDR1 is LNHDA and CDR2 is SQIVND (reference sequence). This CDR3 is 14 amino acids long.

The chain's CDR3 is CASSLPHREGTDTQYF. The CDR3, as DNA: TGTGCCAGCAGCTTACCTCACCGGGAGGGCACAGATACGCAGTATTTT. The gene calls are TRBV7-9 and TRBJ2-3; the match to TRBD2 covers 7 bases. The CDR3 sequence is 16 residues long. Germline V CDR1 and CDR2: SEHNR, FQNEAQ (reference sequence). V gave up 2 bases and J gave up 1 base; unmatched junction bases: 6.

The chain joins TRBV13 to TRBJ2-1; 10 bases line up with TRBD2. Losses at the gene ends were 1 base for V and 0 bases for J; bases not matched to a gene: 6. Germline-derived CDR1 and CDR2 are PRHDT and FYEKMQ (reference sequence). The CDR3 extends over 18 amino acids. The CDR3 reads CASSLEASGGSSYNEQFF. CDR3 DNA: TGTGCCAGCAGCTTAGAGGCTAGCGGGGGTAGCTCCTACAATGAGCAGTTCTTC. Based on the CDR3 plus reference TRBV13 and TRBJ2-1, the full variable domain is AAGVIQSPRHLIKEKRETATLKCYPIPRHDTVYWYQQGPGQDPQFLISFYEKMQSDKGSIPDRFSAQQFSDYHSELNMSSLELGDSALYFCASSLEASGGSSYNEQFFGPGTRLTVL.

The chain carries TRBV27 and TRBJ1-5, with a possible D match to TRBD1 (5 bases). Trimming took off 1 base at V and 6 bases at J, with 10 bases between the two ends. CDR1 is MNHEY, CDR2 SMNVEV, per germline (reference sequence). There are 14 residues in the CDR3. The CDR3 nucleotides read TGTGCCAGCAGTTTATTAGGGAGGGGTCAGCCCCAGCATTTT. It yields the protein CASSLLGRGQPQHF.